The present TCR beta chain was sequenced within a study of cytomegalovirus exposure and HLA in healthy donors. CDR1 is MDHEN and CDR2 is SYDVKM in the germline V gene. The CDR3 has 14 residues. V lost 6 bases and J lost 0, with 9 bases in between. Separate from the approximately 720-subject first cohort, the approximately 120-subject validation cohort was the one that the donors belonged to. Findings and caveats of the study: The study recorded 160 or so TCR beta chains that were cytomegalovirus-associated.

Some clones are missing from TCRdb's copy, which holds only in-frame ones; the method was immunoSEQ multiplex PCR. The table shows about 84,000 clones, with roughly 88% occurring only once. Concerning this clone: Antigen unknown.

The genes are TRBV28 and TRBJ1-5; D ambiguous. This receptor was obtained from a man under 40 in good health and CMV-seronegative. The sample taken for sequencing was PBMCs. Written as DNA, the CDR3 is TGTGCCAGCAGCACGACACCTAGCAATCAGCCCCAGCATTTT. Translation gives CASSTTPSNQPQHF.